What follows is one T cell receptor beta chain and its context. Its cognate antigen is unknown. Patients with Susac syndrome met diagnostic criteria that were recently defined for definite or probable disease. The sample is drawn from a study of CD8 T cells in Susac syndrome. Notes on the study in general: Peak Susac CD8+ clonal expansion was seen in TEMRA cells and active patients. The study admitted that it had a relatively small number of individuals in its TCR sequencing and HLA analysis.

This CDR3 spans 18 amino acids. Trimming removed 4 bases from V and 5 bases from J, with 28 bases in between. Germline V lookup: CDR1 SGHDT, CDR2 YYEEEE. Random hexamers were used to reverse transcribe roughly 0.45 to 1 ug of RNA. TCRdb recomputed calls from the immunoSEQ multiplex PCR reads with MiXCR, one row per CDR3 protein. In the table there are about 130,000 distinct CDR3 sequences, just under 95% of which are singletons. Sequenced input: CD8+ T cells from PBMCs. This receptor was taken from a human donor with Susac syndrome. This chain uses TRBV5-6 with TRBJ2-7, with a tentative D call TRBD1 (6 bases). The CDR3 DNA sequence: TGTGCCAGCAGCGCCGAGGCAGGGGCCCCGTCCGCGTTTGACGAGCAGTACTTC. Translating gives CASSAEAGAPSAFDEQYF.